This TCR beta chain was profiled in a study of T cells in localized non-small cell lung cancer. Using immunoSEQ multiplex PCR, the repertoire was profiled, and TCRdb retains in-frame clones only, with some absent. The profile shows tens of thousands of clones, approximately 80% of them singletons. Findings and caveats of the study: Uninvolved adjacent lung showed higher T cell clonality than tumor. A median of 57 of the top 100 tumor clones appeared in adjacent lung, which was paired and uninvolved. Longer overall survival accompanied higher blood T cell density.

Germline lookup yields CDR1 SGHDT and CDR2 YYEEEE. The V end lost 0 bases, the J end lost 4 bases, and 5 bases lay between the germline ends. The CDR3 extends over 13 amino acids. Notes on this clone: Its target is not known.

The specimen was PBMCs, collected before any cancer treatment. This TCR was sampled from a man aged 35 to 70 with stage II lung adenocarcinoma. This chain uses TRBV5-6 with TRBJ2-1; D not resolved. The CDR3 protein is CASSLVLYNEQFF. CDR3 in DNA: TGTGCCAGCAGCTTGGTCCTTTACAATGAGCAGTTCTTC.